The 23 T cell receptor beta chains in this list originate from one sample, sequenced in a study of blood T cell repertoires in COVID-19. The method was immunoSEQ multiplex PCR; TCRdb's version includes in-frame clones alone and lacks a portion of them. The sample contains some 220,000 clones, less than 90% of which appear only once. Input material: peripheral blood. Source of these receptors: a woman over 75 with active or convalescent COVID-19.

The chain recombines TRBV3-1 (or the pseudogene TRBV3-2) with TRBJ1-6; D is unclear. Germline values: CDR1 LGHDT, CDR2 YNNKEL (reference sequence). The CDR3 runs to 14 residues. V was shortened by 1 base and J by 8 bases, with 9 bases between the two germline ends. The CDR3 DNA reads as TGTGCCAGCAGCCAAGTAGTCACTGATTCACCCCTCCACTTT. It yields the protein CASSQVVTDSPLHF.

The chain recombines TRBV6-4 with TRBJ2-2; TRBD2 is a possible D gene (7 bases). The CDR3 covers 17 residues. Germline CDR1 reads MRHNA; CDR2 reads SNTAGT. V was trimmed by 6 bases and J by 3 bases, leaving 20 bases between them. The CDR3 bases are TGTGCCAGCAGGGCCCAGTCTGGGCGGGGGCACACCGGGGAGCTGTTTTTT. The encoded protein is CASRAQSGRGHTGELFF.

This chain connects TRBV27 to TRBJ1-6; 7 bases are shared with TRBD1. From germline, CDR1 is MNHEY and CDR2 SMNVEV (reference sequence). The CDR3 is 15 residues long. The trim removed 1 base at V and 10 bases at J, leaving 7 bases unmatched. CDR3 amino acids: CASSLYDRENSPLHF. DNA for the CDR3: TGTGCCAGCAGTTTATACGACAGGGAAAACTCACCCCTCCACTTT.

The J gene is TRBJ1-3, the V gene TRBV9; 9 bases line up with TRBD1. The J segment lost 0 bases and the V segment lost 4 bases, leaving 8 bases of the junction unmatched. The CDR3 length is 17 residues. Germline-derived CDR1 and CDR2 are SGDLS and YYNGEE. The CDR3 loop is CASSSGTGPHSGNTIYF. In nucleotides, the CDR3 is TGTGCCAGCAGCTCAGGGACAGGGCCACACTCTGGAAACACCATATATTTT. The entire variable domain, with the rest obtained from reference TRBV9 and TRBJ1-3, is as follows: DSGVTQTPKHLITATGQRVTLRCSPRSGDLSVYWYQQSLDQGLQFLIQYYNGEERAKGNILERFSAQQFPDLHSELNLSSLELGDSALYFCASSSGTGPHSGNTIYFGEGSWLTVV.

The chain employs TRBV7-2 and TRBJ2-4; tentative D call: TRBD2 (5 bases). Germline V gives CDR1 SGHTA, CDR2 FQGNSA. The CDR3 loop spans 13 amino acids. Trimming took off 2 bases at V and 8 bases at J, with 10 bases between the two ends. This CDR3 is CASSLSVRDIQYF. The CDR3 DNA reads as TGTGCCAGCAGCTTATCAGTGCGGGACATTCAGTACTTC.

The CDR3 loop is CASSPWGQLNTEAFF. The CDR3 DNA follows: TGTGCCAGTAGCCCATGGGGACAACTGAACACTGAAGCTTTCTTT. The rearrangement joins TRBV19 to TRBJ1-1, with TRBD1 as a possible D gene (6 bases). The CDR3 is 15 amino acids. The germline CDR1 and CDR2 sequences are LNHDA and SQIVND (reference sequence). Trimming took off 6 bases at V and 0 bases at J, with 14 bases between the two ends.

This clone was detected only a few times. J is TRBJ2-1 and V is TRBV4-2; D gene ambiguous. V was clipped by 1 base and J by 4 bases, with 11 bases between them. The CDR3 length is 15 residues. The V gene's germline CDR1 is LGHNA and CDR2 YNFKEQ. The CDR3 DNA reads TGTGCCAGCAGCCAAGTTCAGTCCGTATACAATGAGCAGTTCTTC. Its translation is CASSQVQSVYNEQFF.

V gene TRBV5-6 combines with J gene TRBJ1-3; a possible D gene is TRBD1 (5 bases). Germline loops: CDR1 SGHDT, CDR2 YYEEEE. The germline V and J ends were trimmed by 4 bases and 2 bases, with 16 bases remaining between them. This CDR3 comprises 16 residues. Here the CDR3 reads CASSPAGRITGNTIYF. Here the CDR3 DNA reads TGTGCCAGCAGCCCCGCGGGGCGTATAACTGGAAACACCATATATTTT.

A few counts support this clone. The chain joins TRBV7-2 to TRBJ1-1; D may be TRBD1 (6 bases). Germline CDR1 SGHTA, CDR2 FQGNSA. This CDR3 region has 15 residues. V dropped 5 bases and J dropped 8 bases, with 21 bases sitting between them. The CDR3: CASSETGQPNGEAFF. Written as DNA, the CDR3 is TGTGCCAGCAGCGAAACCGGACAGCCAAACGGGGAAGCTTTCTTT. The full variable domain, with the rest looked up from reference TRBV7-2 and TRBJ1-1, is GAGVSQSPSNKVTEKGKDVELRCDPISGHTALYWYRQSLGQGLEFLIYFQGNSAPDKSGLPSDRFSAERTGGSVSTLTIQRTQQEDSAVYLCASSETGQPNGEAFFGQGTRLTVV.

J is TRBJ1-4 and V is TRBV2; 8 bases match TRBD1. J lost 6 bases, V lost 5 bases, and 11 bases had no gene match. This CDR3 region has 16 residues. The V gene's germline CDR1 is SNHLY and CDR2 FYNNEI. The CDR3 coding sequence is TGTGCCAGCAGTAGAGACAGGGGAGGGGGAGATGAAAAACTGTTTTTT. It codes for CASSRDRGGGDEKLFF.

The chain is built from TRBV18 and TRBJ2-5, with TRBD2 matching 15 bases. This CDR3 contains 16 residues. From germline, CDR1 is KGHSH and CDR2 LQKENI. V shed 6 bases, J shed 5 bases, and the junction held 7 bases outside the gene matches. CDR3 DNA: TGTGCCAGCTCCCCCGGGACTAGCGGGAGGATGGAGACCCAGTACTTC. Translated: CASSPGTSGRMETQYF.

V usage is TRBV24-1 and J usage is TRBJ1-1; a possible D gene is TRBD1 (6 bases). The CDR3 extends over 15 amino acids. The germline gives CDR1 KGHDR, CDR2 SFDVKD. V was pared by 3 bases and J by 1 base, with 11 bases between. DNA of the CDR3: TGTGCCACCAGTGATCCGGACAGCAGGAACACTGAAGCTTTCTTT. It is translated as CATSDPDSRNTEAFF.

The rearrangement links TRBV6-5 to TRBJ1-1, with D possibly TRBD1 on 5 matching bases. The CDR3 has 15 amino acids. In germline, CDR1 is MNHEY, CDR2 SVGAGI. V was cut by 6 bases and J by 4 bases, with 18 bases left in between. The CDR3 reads CASSQMVGGITEAFF. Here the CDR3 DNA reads TGTGCCAGCAGCCAAATGGTGGGGGGGATCACTGAAGCTTTCTTT.

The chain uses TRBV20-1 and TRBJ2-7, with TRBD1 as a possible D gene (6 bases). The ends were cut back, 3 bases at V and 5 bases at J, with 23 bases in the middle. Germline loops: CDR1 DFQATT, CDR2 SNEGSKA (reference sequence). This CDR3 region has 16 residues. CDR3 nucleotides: TGCAGTGCTAGTCGACCCGGCCAGGGGCCAGGGAACGAGCAGTACTTC. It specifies CSASRPGQGPGNEQYF.

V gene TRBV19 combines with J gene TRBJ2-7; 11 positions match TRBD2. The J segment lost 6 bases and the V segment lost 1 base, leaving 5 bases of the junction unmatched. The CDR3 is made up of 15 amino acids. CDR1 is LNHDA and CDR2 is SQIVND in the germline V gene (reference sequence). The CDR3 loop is CASSIGASGGTEQYF. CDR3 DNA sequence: TGTGCCAGTAGTATAGGGGCTAGCGGGGGGACCGAGCAGTACTTC.

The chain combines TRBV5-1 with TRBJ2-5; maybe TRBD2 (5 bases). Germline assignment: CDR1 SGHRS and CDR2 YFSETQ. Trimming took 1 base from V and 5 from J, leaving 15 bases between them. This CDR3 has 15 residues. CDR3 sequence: CASSLTGSIWETQYF. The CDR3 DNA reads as TGCGCCAGCAGCTTGACGGGATCCATCTGGGAGACCCAGTACTTC.

CDR3 sequence reads: CTSEAGGQEDTQYF. DNA for the CDR3: TGCACCAGCGAAGCGGGGGGGCAGGAAGATACGCAGTATTTT. The chain couples TRBV1 to TRBJ2-3; no DNA check was done on the table's D call, TRBD2. TRBV1 is described as a pseudogene. The CDR3 loop spans 14 amino acids.

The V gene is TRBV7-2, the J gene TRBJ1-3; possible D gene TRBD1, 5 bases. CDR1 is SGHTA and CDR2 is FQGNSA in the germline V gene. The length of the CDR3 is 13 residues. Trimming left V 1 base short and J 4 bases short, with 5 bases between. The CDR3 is CASSLGTGNTIYF. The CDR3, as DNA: TGTGCCAGCAGCTTAGGGACAGGAAACACCATATATTTT.

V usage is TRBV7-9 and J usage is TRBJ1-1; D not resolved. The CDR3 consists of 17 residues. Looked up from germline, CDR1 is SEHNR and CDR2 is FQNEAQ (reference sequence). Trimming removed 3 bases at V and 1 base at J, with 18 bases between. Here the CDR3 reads CASSLIPGLGENTEAFF. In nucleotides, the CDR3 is TGTGCCAGCAGCTTGATACCCGGGTTAGGCGAGAACACTGAAGCTTTCTTT.

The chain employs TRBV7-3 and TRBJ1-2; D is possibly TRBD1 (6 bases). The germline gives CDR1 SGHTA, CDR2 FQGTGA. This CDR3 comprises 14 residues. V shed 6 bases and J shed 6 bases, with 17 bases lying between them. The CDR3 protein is CASSPSGGADGYTF. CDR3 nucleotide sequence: TGTGCCAGCAGTCCGTCCGGGGGGGCTGATGGCTACACCTTC.

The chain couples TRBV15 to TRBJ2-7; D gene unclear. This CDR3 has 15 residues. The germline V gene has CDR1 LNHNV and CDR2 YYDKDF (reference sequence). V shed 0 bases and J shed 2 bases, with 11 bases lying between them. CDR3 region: CATSRDLDTAYEQYF. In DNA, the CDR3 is TGTGCCACCAGCAGAGATCTTGACACAGCCTACGAGCAGTACTTC.

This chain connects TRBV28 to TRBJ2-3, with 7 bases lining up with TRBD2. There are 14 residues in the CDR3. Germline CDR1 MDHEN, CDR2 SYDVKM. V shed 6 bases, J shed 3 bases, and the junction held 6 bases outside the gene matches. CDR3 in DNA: TGTGCCAGCAGCGGGGGGACTTCAACAGATACGCAGTATTTT. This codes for CASSGGTSTDTQYF.

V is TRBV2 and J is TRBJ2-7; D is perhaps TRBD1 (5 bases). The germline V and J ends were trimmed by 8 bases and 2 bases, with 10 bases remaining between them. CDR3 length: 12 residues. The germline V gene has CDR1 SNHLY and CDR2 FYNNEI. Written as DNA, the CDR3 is TGTGCCAGCCGACAGTCCACCTACGAGCAGTACTTC. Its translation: CASRQSTYEQYF.